The rows below give T cell receptor beta chains drawn from one sample of a study of blood T cells in healthy people across ages. TCRdb re-analysed the 5' RACE reads in MiXCR, keeping a single row per CDR3 protein. The sample has hundreds of thousands of distinct CDR3 sequences; approximately 29% are singletons. Sequencing was done on a sample of blood. These receptors were collected from a woman older than 75 in good health. Both conserved end residues are part of each CDR3. The D gene is left open where the match is weak. Clone size, where shown, is once, few, many, or a class for clones that have expanded.

CDR3 protein,CDR3 DNA,J gene,V gene,clone size,D gene
CAGSLGGRGAYGYTF,TGTGCCGGCAGCCTTGGGGGCAGGGGGGCCTATGGCTACACCTTC,TRBJ1-2,TRBV7-8,NA,TRBD1
CASSYRGFVTEAFF,TGTGCCAGCAGTTATCGGGGGTTCGTGACTGAAGCTTTCTTT,TRBJ1-1,TRBV6-6,few,NA
CASSVATLTSGGMGNEQFF,TGTGCCAGCAGCGTAGCTACATTGACTAGCGGGGGGATGGGAAATGAGCAGTTCTTC,TRBJ2-1,TRBV9,NA,TRBD2
CASSPYRTVFDYEQYF,TGCGCCAGCAGCCCATATAGGACGGTTTTTGACTACGAGCAGTACTTC,TRBJ2-7,TRBV5-1,few,NA
CSASFLERGSEQFF,TGCAGTGCTAGCTTCCTCGAGCGGGGGAGTGAGCAGTTCTTC,TRBJ2-1,TRBV20-1,NA,TRBD2
CGVGGSNQVQHF,TGCGGTGTCGGAGGAAGCAATCAAGTCCAGCATTTT,TRBJ1-5,TRBV29-1,NA,NA
CASSSGTSGGVTDTQYF,TGCGCCAGCAGCTCCGGGACTAGCGGGGGGGTGACAGATACGCAGTATTTT,TRBJ2-3,TRBV5-1,NA,TRBD2
CASSLAGRGQETQYF,TGTGCCAGCAGCTTGGCCGGGAGGGGCCAAGAGACCCAGTACTTC,TRBJ2-5,TRBV5-6,many,TRBD2
CSARKRDRVSKTQYF,TGCAGTGCTAGGAAGCGGGACAGGGTGAGCAAGACCCAGTACTTC,TRBJ2-5,TRBV20-1,many,TRBD1
CASSPGTGYRDTEAFF,TGCGCCAGCAGCCCCGGGACAGGCTATAGGGACACTGAAGCTTTCTTT,TRBJ1-1,TRBV4-1,NA,TRBD1
CSARPRNSYNEQFF,TGCAGTGCTCGACCACGTAACTCCTACAATGAGCAGTTCTTC,TRBJ2-1,TRBV20-1,NA,NA
CASSHPGTGGQETQYF,TGTGCCAGCAGTCACCCCGGGACAGGGGGCCAAGAGACCCAGTACTTC,TRBJ2-5,TRBV6-2/TRBV6-3,many,TRBD1
CASSQEAGVVTGAFF,TGCGCCAGCAGCCAAGAAGCGGGGGTGGTCACTGGAGCTTTCTTT,TRBJ1-1,TRBV4-3,NA,NA
CSARVGTSGGADTQYF,TGCAGTGCTAGAGTTGGGACTAGCGGGGGGGCAGATACGCAGTATTTT,TRBJ2-3,TRBV20-1,few,TRBD2
CASSQAAGGSFRTQYF,TGTGCCAGCAGCCAAGCAGCGGGGGGGAGTTTTCGGACCCAGTACTTC,TRBJ2-5,TRBV3-1,many,TRBD2
CSAGDRESNGYTF,TGCAGTGCTGGGGACAGGGAGTCGAATGGCTACACCTTC,TRBJ1-2,TRBV20-1,many,TRBD1
CASSSGGTDTQYF,TGTGCCAGCTCGAGCGGGGGGACAGATACGCAGTATTTT,TRBJ2-3,TRBV5-1,many,TRBD2
CSVERTTRGGEQYF,TGCAGCGTTGAACGCACAACCAGGGGAGGCGAGCAGTACTTC,TRBJ2-7,TRBV29-1,many,NA
CASSASGGRETQYF,TGTGCCAGCAGTGCTAGCGGGGGGAGGGAGACCCAGTACTTC,TRBJ2-5,TRBV9,few,TRBD2
CASSAPGQGARSTEAFF,TGTGCCAGCAGCGCTCCGGGACAGGGGGCCCGGAGCACTGAAGCTTTCTTT,TRBJ1-1,TRBV5-6,NA,TRBD1
CASSLVSSNQPQHF,TGTGCCAGCAGCTTAGTTTCTAGCAATCAGCCCCAGCATTTT,TRBJ1-5,TRBV7-2,NA,NA
CASSLETGHTDTQYF,TGTGCCAGCAGCTTGGAAACAGGCCACACAGATACGCAGTATTTT,TRBJ2-3,TRBV5-6,NA,NA
CASTFTAGGAYEQYF,TGCGCCAGCACCTTCACGGCAGGGGGGGCCTACGAGCAGTACTTC,TRBJ2-7,TRBV5-1,NA,NA
CASSLAPGANSPLHF,TGTGCCAGCAGTTTGGCACCCGGGGCTAATTCACCCCTCCACTTT,TRBJ1-6,TRBV27,NA,NA
CSATVAGPSYEQYF,TGCAGTGCAACCGTAGCGGGGCCTTCCTACGAGCAGTACTTC,TRBJ2-7,TRBV20-1,once,TRBD2
CASSGTGQYEQYF,TGTGCCAGCTCCGGGACAGGGCAATACGAGCAGTACTTC,TRBJ2-7,TRBV6-9,NA,TRBD1
CATSSGGRGYTF,TGTGCCACCAGCAGTGGGGGTCGCGGCTACACCTTC,TRBJ1-2,TRBV15,many,NA
CASSVGTGEQYF,TGCGCCAGCAGCGTAGGGACCGGTGAGCAGTACTTC,TRBJ2-7,TRBV5-1,many,NA
CASSPEGERYEQYF,TGTGCCAGCAGCCCAGAAGGGGAGAGGTACGAGCAGTACTTC,TRBJ2-7,TRBV9,many,NA
CASSLTLVGDEQFF,TGTGCCAGCAGTTTAACTCTAGTGGGGGATGAGCAGTTCTTC,TRBJ2-1,TRBV12-3/TRBV12-4,many,NA
CASSSLGHKTQYF,TGCGCCAGCAGCTCCTTAGGCCACAAGACCCAGTACTTC,TRBJ2-5,TRBV4-1,many,NA
CATSRVSGGADTQYF,TGTGCCACCAGCAGAGTTAGCGGGGGGGCAGATACGCAGTATTTT,TRBJ2-3,TRBV15,many,TRBD2
CASSVVQGPNTEAFF,TGCGCCAGCAGCGTCGTACAGGGACCGAACACTGAAGCTTTCTTT,TRBJ1-1,TRBV5-1,NA,NA
CASSLSGTEQFF,TGCGCCAGCAGCTTAAGCGGAACGGAGCAGTTCTTC,TRBJ2-1,TRBV5-1,many,NA
CASSTSRGHGYTF,TGTGCCAGCAGTACGAGCAGGGGCCACGGCTACACCTTC,TRBJ1-2,TRBV27,many,NA
CSAGTSGRVNEQFF,TGCAGTGCTGGGACTAGCGGGAGGGTCAATGAGCAGTTCTTC,TRBJ2-1,TRBV20-1,NA,TRBD2
CATSRKRQGPKSYEQYF,TGTGCCACCAGCAGAAAACGACAGGGTCCTAAATCCTACGAGCAGTACTTC,TRBJ2-7,TRBV15,NA,TRBD1
CSVSQGTNTEAFF,TGTAGCGTATCACAGGGTACCAACACTGAAGCTTTCTTT,TRBJ1-1,TRBV29-1,few,NA
CASRDRGRGYTF,TGTGCCAGCAGGGACCGGGGCCGGGGCTACACCTTC,TRBJ1-2,TRBV27,many,NA
CASSPLDRGLTDTQYF,TGTGCCAGCAGCCCCCTGGACAGGGGGCTTACAGATACGCAGTATTTT,TRBJ2-3,TRBV9,many,TRBD1
CASSPGWGNEKLFF,TGTGCCAGCAGCCCAGGGTGGGGAAATGAAAAACTGTTTTTT,TRBJ1-4,TRBV5-5,few,NA
CASSFPQGTGSGANVLTF,TGTGCCAGCAGCTTCCCCCAGGGGACCGGCTCTGGGGCCAACGTCCTGACTTTC,TRBJ2-6,TRBV7-9,NA,NA
CASSASGGAQEQYF,TGTGCCAGCAGCGCTAGCGGGGGGGCCCAAGAGCAGTACTTC,TRBJ2-7,TRBV7-9,many,TRBD2
CSARVGSNYGYTF,TGCAGTGCTAGGGTAGGATCTAACTATGGCTACACCTTC,TRBJ1-2,TRBV20-1,NA,NA
CASSFSGGEETQYF,TGTGCCAGCAGCTTTAGCGGGGGGGAAGAGACCCAGTACTTC,TRBJ2-5,TRBV7-3,many,TRBD2
CSAPALDQEYEQYF,TGCAGTGCTCCGGCGCTCGACCAAGAATACGAGCAGTACTTC,TRBJ2-7,TRBV20-1,few,NA
CSAYYYRGGTYEQYF,TGCAGCGCCTATTATTATCGGGGGGGGACGTACGAGCAGTACTTC,TRBJ2-7,TRBV20-1,few,TRBD2
CASSREQGFRSEQYF,TGCGCCAGCAGCCGGGAGCAGGGGTTTAGGAGCGAGCAGTACTTC,TRBJ2-7,TRBV4-3,many,NA
CSATSPGQGFYEQYF,TGCAGTGCTACAAGTCCGGGACAGGGGTTCTACGAGCAGTACTTC,TRBJ2-7,TRBV20-1,many,TRBD1
CASSEAPVTEAFF,TGTGCCAGCAGTGAAGCCCCAGTCACTGAAGCTTTCTTT,TRBJ1-1,TRBV2,once,NA
CASSSRLAGVVSQQTQYF,TGTGCCAGCAGCTCCAGACTAGCGGGGGTTGTCAGTCAGCAGACCCAGTACTTC,TRBJ2-5,TRBV7-2,NA,TRBD2
CASSLIALAGVKTGELFF,TGTGCCAGCAGCTTAATTGCTCTAGCGGGGGTTAAAACCGGGGAGCTGTTTTTT,TRBJ2-2,TRBV7-2,few,TRBD2
CSARDRRAGVLEQYF,TGCAGTGCTAGAGATCGAAGAGCGGGAGTACTCGAGCAGTACTTC,TRBJ2-7,TRBV20-1,NA,TRBD2
CASGEGGTLAKEDTQYF,TGTGCCAGCGGCGAAGGAGGGACACTAGCGAAGGAGGATACGCAGTATTTT,TRBJ2-3,TRBV5-6,many,NA
CASSQDRAGTGSGYTF,TGTGCCAGCAGCCAAGATCGGGCCGGGACAGGGAGCGGCTACACCTTC,TRBJ1-2,TRBV4-2,many,TRBD1